The present T cell receptor (beta chain) was sequenced within a study of blood T cells in healthy people across ages. Study-wide points: In long-lived donors, naive CD4+ cell counts and diversity exceeded those of aged donors.

Germline loops: CDR1 SQVTM, CDR2 ANQGSEA. The length of the CDR3 is 12 residues. PCR was performed a second time for roughly 7 to 12 cycles using a sample-barcoded 5' primer and a J-beta primer mix. Each of the cDNA molecules was tagged by a template-switch adaptor with 12 random nucleotides. TCRdb used MiXCR to reprocess the 5' RACE reads, holding one entry per CDR3 protein. The data show about 760,000 distinct CDR3 sequences, around a quarter seen once. A few counts support this clonotype. As yet, its antigen is unknown. The same sample was also used in a study of T cells of mothers and their children. In that study: The entire RNA extract went into cDNA synthesis at approximately 1.6 ug per 15 ul. When mothers and children were related, their normalized repertoire overlap, which was always slightly higher, did not differ significantly from that of unrelated pairs.

Sequencing was done on a sample of blood. The clonotype originates from a boy between 5 and 17 years old in good health. This chain joins TRBV29-1 and TRBJ2-5, with a tentative D call TRBD2 (6 bases). TRBJ2-7 explains the end of the DNA better; the J call may be wrong. This CDR3 is CSVRRDTYEQYF. As DNA, the CDR3 is TGCAGCGTTCGGCGGGATACCTACGAGCAGTACTTC.